Listed below are T cell receptor beta chains from one sample, sequenced in a study of PD-1 blockade in classical Hodgkin lymphoma. Here immunoSEQ multiplex PCR was the method, and the copy in TCRdb shows in-frame clones only, minus some. The table includes tens of thousands of clones, around 87% detected once. Sequenced here: CD4+ T cells from blood, sampled before the fourth cycle of nivolumab. The source of these receptors is a human donor with classical Hodgkin lymphoma. CDR3s include the opening cysteine and the closing phenylalanine or tryptophan. Each record gives: V gene, J gene, D gene, clone size, CDR3 protein, CDR3 DNA. The D gene is left open where the match is weak. Only part of the rows carry a size: once, few, many, or a class if the clone is expanded.

V: TRBV28; J: TRBJ1-1; D: -; size: -; CDR3: CASSLRGWYPNTEAFF; DNA: TGTGCCAGCAGTTTAAGGGGATGGTACCCGAACACTGAAGCTTTCTTT
V: TRBV19; J: TRBJ1-1; D: -; size: -; CDR3: CAATGNTEAFF; DNA: TGTGCCGCCACAGGGAACACTGAAGCTTTCTTT
V: TRBV9; J: TRBJ2-3; D: -; size: -; CDR3: CASSSALNMFVADTQYF; DNA: TGTGCCAGCAGCTCCGCACTCAACATGTTTGTTGCAGATACGCAGTATTTT
V: TRBV5-1; J: TRBJ2-1; D: TRBD2; size: -; CDR3: CASSHNSGTSGNEQFF; DNA: TGCGCCAGCAGCCATAATTCCGGGACTAGCGGAAATGAGCAGTTCTTC
V: TRBV27; J: TRBJ1-6; D: -; size: -; CDR3: CASSLDAAISPLHF; DNA: TGTGCCAGCAGTTTAGACGCGGCTATTTCACCCCTCCACTTT
V: TRBV6-1; J: TRBJ2-3; D: -; size: -; CDR3: CASRLAGGDTQYF; DNA: TGTGCCAGCAGACTAGCCGGGGGAGATACGCAGTATTTT
V: TRBV28; J: TRBJ2-1; D: TRBD2; size: -; CDR3: CASSSEPGTSGRCEQFF; DNA: TGTGCCAGCAGTTCGGAACCCGGGACTAGCGGGAGATGTGAGCAGTTCTTC
V: TRBV25-1; J: TRBJ1-3; D: TRBD1; size: -; CDR3: CASSQGAAGNTIYF; DNA: TGTGCCAGCAGTCAGGGGGCGGCTGGAAACACCATATATTTT
V: TRBV15; J: TRBJ2-2; D: -; size: -; CDR3: CATRPRTEKDTGELFF; DNA: TGTGCCACCAGACCGCGGACGGAAAAGGATACCGGGGAGCTGTTTTTT
V: TRBV28; J: TRBJ1-4; D: TRBD1; size: -; CDR3: CASSRQGEGTNEKLFF; DNA: TGTGCCAGCAGCCGACAGGGAGAAGGAACTAATGAAAAACTGTTTTTT
V: TRBV5-6; J: TRBJ1-2; D: -; size: -; CDR3: CASSLKEDIGGYTF; DNA: TGTGCCAGCAGCTTGAAGGAGGATATCGGTGGCTACACCTTC
V: TRBV18; J: TRBJ1-5; D: TRBD1; size: -; CDR3: CASSQQGATNQPQHF; DNA: TGTGCCAGCTCACAACAGGGGGCAACGAATCAGCCCCAGCATTTT
V: TRBV5-4; J: TRBJ2-5; D: TRBD1; size: -; CDR3: CASSEDRARETQYF; DNA: TGTGCCAGCAGCGAGGACAGGGCTCGGGAGACCCAGTACTTC
V: TRBV7-9; J: TRBJ2-1; D: TRBD2; size: once; CDR3: CASSLDAGGIYNEQFF; DNA: TGTGCCAGCAGCTTAGATGCGGGGGGGATCTACAATGAGCAGTTCTTC
V: TRBV18; J: TRBJ2-5; D: -; size: -; CDR3: CASSPQETQYF; DNA: TGTGCCAGCTCACCACAAGAGACCCAGTACTTC
V: TRBV27; J: TRBJ2-1; D: -; size: few; CDR3: CASSPRQSSYNEQFF; DNA: TGTGCCAGCAGTCCCCGACAGAGCTCCTACAATGAGCAGTTCTTC
V: TRBV29-1; J: TRBJ2-7; D: TRBD1; size: -; CDR3: CSVLQGSTYEQYF; DNA: TGCAGCGTTTTACAGGGGTCAACCTACGAGCAGTACTTC
V: TRBV19; J: TRBJ1-1; D: -; size: -; CDR3: CASSYTGISEAFF; DNA: TGTGCCAGTAGTTATACAGGGATCTCTGAAGCTTTCTTT
V: TRBV6-1; J: TRBJ2-7; D: -; size: -; CDR3: CASSEFTQGYEQYF; DNA: TGTGCCAGCAGTGAATTTACACAGGGCTACGAGCAGTACTTC
V: TRBV4-1; J: TRBJ2-3; D: -; size: -; CDR3: CASSQEPGDGDTQYF; DNA: TGCGCCAGCAGCCAAGAACCCGGGGATGGGGATACGCAGTATTTT
V: TRBV5-8; J: TRBJ2-7; D: TRBD2; size: -; CDR3: CASSPGTSGRSYEQYF; DNA: TGTGCCAGCAGCCCAGGGACTAGCGGGCGCTCCTACGAGCAGTACTTC
V: TRBV4-1; J: TRBJ1-5; D: TRBD1; size: few; CDR3: CASSQTGGMGQPQHF; DNA: TGCGCCAGCAGCCAGACAGGGGGCATGGGTCAGCCCCAGCATTTT
V: TRBV28; J: TRBJ1-5; D: -; size: -; CDR3: CASSLPGFQPQHF; DNA: TGTGCCAGCAGTTTACCAGGATTTCAGCCCCAGCATTTT
V: TRBV28; J: TRBJ1-6; D: TRBD1; size: -; CDR3: CASSSRDRGRLNSPLHF; DNA: TGTGCCAGCAGTTCAAGGGACAGGGGGCGCCTAAATTCACCCCTCCACTTT
V: TRBV5-5; J: TRBJ1-2; D: -; size: -; CDR3: CASSSPGRGDGYTF; DNA: TGTGCCAGCAGCTCCCCAGGTCGTGGAGATGGCTACACCTTC